The TCR beta chain under discussion was sequenced for a study of beta chain features in type 1 diabetes. Study information: Examination covered roughly 100,000,000 sorted cells spanning all samples. The study's findings and limits: Among all four CD4+ subsets, Type 1 diabetes patients had TCRB CDR3s that were moderately but significantly shorter.

Remarks on this clone: The antigen remains unidentified.

Expressed TCRB transcripts were sequenced because the isolated RNA had all been reverse transcribed beforehand. Measured with immunoSEQ multiplex PCR; TCRdb has only the in-frame clones, and not every one. This sample has 300,000 or so clones, with 9.3% found just once. The CDR3 is 11 residues long. Germline V gene lookup returns CDR1 SQVTM and CDR2 ANQGSEA. V was trimmed by 8 bases and J by 5 bases, leaving 12 bases between them. The V gene is TRBV29-1, the J gene TRBJ2-5; tentatively, D is TRBD1 or TRBD2 (5 bases each). The sequence was collected from a man younger than 45 with type 1 diabetes. The sequencing sample was made of central memory CD4+ T cells from blood. CDR3 sequence: CSPREGETQYF. CDR3 bases: TGCAGCCCCCGTGAGGGGGAGACCCAGTACTTC.